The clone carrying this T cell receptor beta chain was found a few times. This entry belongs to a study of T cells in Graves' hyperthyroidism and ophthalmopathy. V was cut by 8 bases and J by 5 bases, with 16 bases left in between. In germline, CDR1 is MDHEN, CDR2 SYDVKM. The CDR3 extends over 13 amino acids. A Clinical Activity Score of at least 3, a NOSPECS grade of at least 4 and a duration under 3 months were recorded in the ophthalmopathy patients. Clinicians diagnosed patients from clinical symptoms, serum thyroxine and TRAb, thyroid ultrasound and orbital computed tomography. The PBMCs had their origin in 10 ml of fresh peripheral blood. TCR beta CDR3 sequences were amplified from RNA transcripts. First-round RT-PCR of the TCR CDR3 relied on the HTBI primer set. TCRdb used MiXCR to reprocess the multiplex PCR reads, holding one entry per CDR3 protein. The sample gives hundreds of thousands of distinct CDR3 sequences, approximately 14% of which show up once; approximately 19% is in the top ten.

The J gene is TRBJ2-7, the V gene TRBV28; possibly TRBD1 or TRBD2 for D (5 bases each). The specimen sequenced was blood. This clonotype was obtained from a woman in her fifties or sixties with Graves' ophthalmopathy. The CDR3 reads CASGAPGPNEQYF. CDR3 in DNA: TGTGCCAGCGGAGCCCCGGGGCCCAACGAGCAGTACTTC.